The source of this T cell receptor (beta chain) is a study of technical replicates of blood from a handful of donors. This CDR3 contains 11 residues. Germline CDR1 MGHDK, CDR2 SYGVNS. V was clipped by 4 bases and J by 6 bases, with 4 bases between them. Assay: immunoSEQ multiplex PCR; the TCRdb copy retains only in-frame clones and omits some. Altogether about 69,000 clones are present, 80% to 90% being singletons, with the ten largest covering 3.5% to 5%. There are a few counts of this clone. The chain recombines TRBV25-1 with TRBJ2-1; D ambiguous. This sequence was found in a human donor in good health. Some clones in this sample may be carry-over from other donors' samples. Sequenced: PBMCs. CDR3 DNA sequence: TGTGCCAGCAGTGGAGGCAATGAGCAGTTCTTC. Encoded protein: CASSGGNEQFF.